The clone carrying this T cell receptor beta chain was counted only a few times. Its cognate antigen is unknown. Treatment: oral pan-JAK inhibitor, 5-10 mg twice daily. The germline CDR1 and CDR2 sequences are GTSNPN and SVGIG (reference sequence). This CDR3 comprises 15 residues. V lost 0 bases and J lost 1, with 12 bases in between. Reverse transcription of extracted RNA yielded cDNA, which provided the sequencing template. Assay: immunoSEQ multiplex PCR; the TCRdb copy retains only in-frame clones and omits some. Here the sample spans 110,000 or so clones, around three fifths being singletons. These data come from a study of CD8+ T cells in alopecia areata. General study points: There were also resident alphabeta T cells of normal skin sequenced in scalp samples.

This clonotype was obtained from a human donor with alopecia areata. The rearrangement links TRBV30 to TRBJ1-1; D is unresolved. The source material was CD4+ T cells sorted from blood, sampled at week 24, from a patient treated with tofacitinib. CDR3 sequence reads: CAWSVEWEGNTEAFF. Here the CDR3 DNA reads TGTGCCTGGAGTGTAGAGTGGGAGGGGAACACTGAAGCTTTCTTT.